What follows is one T cell receptor (beta chain) and its context. The data were obtained in a study of blood T cell repertoires in COVID-19. Study as a whole: Sites across the United States, Italy and Spain contributed samples from acute and convalescent COVID-19. Nucleic acid was either cDNA or gDNA, and it came from T cells, B-cell-depleted T cells, or PBMCs.

V trimming: 4 bases; J trimming: 3 bases; junction bases outside the gene matches: 10. Germline V CDR1 and CDR2: ENHRY, SYGVKD. The CDR3 covers 16 residues. Per the authors' pipeline: Using reference gene primer amplification, nucleated cell counts were estimated. Here immunoSEQ multiplex PCR was the method, and the copy in TCRdb shows in-frame clones only, minus some. V and J calls and clone size are given by that table; D and trimming were obtained from the DNA. The profile shows some 46,000 clones, about 87% of them singletons. Sequencing input: peripheral blood. This chain uses TRBV10-3 with TRBJ2-7, with TRBD1 matching 9 bases. This receptor was obtained from a man aged 60 to 69 with active COVID-19. The DNA of the CDR3 is TGTGCCATCAGTGGTACCGGGACAGGGTCTTTCTACGAGCAGTACTTC. This encodes CAISGTGTGSFYEQYF.